Listed here are 16 T cell receptor beta chains from one sample, sequenced in a study of immune evolution from preneoplasia to lung adenocarcinoma. Profiling relied on immunoSEQ multiplex PCR, and the TCRdb table lists in-frame clones only, not all of them. The table records roughly 4,200 clones, more than 65% of them present only once. Material for sequencing was FFPE invasive lung adenocarcinoma tissue. All receptors come from a person between 65 and 79 years old with invasive lung adenocarcinoma. Some clones in this sample may be carry-over from other donors' samples.

This chain joins TRBV19 and TRBJ1-1, with a weak D call TRBD1 (6 bases). Germline V gene sequence: CDR1 LNHDA, CDR2 SQIVND (reference sequence). The V end was cut by 3 bases, the J end by 1 base, with 9 bases between. The CDR3 is made up of 14 amino acids. CDR3 coding DNA: TGTGCCAGTAGTATCGGACAGCCGAACACTGAAGCTTTCTTT. Protein sequence: CASSIGQPNTEAFF. The whole variable domain, remainder taken from reference TRBV19 and TRBJ1-1, is DGGITQSPKYLFRKEGQNVTLSCEQNLNHDAMYWYRQDPGQGLRLIYYSQIVNDFQKGDIAEGYSVSREKKESFPLTVTSAQKNPTAFYLCASSIGQPNTEAFFGQGTRLTVV.

This chain connects TRBV6-5 to TRBJ2-7; 8 nucleotides align to TRBD2. Germline loops: CDR1 MNHEY, CDR2 SVGAGI. Trimming removed 7 bases from V and 5 bases from J; junction bases left unmatched: 7. The CDR3 has 13 amino acids. In DNA form, the CDR3 reads TGTGCCAGCACCCAACTAGCGGCCCACGAGCAGTACTTC. Residues: CASTQLAAHEQYF.

The chain carries TRBV5-3 and TRBJ1-5; D is unresolved. TRBV5-3 is treated as an ORF (open reading frame) with a function not yet certain. V dropped 2 bases and J dropped 4 bases, with 13 bases sitting between them. The CDR3 length is 15 residues. The CDR3 DNA sequence: TGTGCCAGAAGCTTTGACCCTGCGGCTAATCAGCCCCAGCATTTT. This encodes CARSFDPAANQPQHF.

This rearrangement joins TRBV19 to TRBJ2-5, with D unclear. There are 13 residues in the CDR3. The V gene's germline CDR1 is LNHDA and CDR2 SQIVND (reference sequence). V gave up 6 bases and J gave up 4 bases, with 12 bases separating them. CDR3 in DNA: TGTGCCAGTAGCCGAGATGCCTCAGAGACCCAGTACTTC. This encodes CASSRDASETQYF.

The chain couples TRBV19 to TRBJ2-7; TRBD2 matches at 8 bases. V shed 10 bases and J 2 bases; nucleotides not matched to a gene: 4. Germline V CDR1 and CDR2: LNHDA, SQIVND (reference sequence). The CDR3 is 12 residues long. The CDR3 DNA follows: TGTGCCACCAGCGGGGGTACCTACGAGCAGTACTTC. Protein: CATSGGTYEQYF.

This chain joins TRBV11-3 and TRBJ2-7; possibly TRBD2 for D (6 bases). CDR3 length equals 15 residues. From germline, CDR1 is SGHNT and CDR2 YENEEA. Trimming removed 5 bases at V and 6 bases at J, with 20 bases between. Here the CDR3 DNA reads TGTGCCAGCAGCCTCGGTAGTACGGAGGGGAGCGAGCAGTACTTC. It is translated as CASSLGSTEGSEQYF. The whole variable domain, filled in from reference TRBV11-3 and TRBJ2-7, reads EAGVVQSPRYKIIEKKQPVAFWCNPISGHNTLYWYLQNLGQGPELLIRYENEEAVDDSQLPKDRFSAERLKGVDSTLKIQPAELGDSAVYLCASSLGSTEGSEQYFGPGTRLTVT.

The CDR3 sequence: CASIRDPGTEAFF. Written as DNA, the CDR3 is TGTGCCAGCATTCGCGACCCGGGCACTGAAGCTTTCTTT. The chain uses TRBV2 and TRBJ1-1; no clear D. Trimming cost V 7 bases and J 4 bases, with 13 bases left between them. From germline, CDR1 is SNHLY and CDR2 FYNNEI. CDR3 length: 13 amino acids. Variable domain in full (rest from reference TRBV2 and TRBJ1-1): EPEVTQTPSHQVTQMGQEVILRCVPISNHLYFYWYRQILGQKVEFLVSFYNNEISEKSEIFDDQFSVERPDGSNFTLKIRSTKLEDSAMYFCASIRDPGTEAFFGQGTRLTVV.

This chain links TRBV10-1 with TRBJ2-5; D is perhaps TRBD1 or TRBD2 (6 bases each). V lost 8 bases and J 5 bases, leaving 18 bases between the germline ends. This CDR3 has 14 amino acids. CDR1 WNHNN and CDR2 SYGVQD come from the germline V gene (reference sequence). CDR3 DNA sequence: TGCGCCAGCTCTGCAAACGGGGGCGCCGAGACCCAGTACTTC. Translated: CASSANGGAETQYF.

This chain links TRBV6-1 with TRBJ1-3; TRBD1 agrees at 7 bases. The CDR3 is 15 residues long. Germline CDR1 reads MNHNS; CDR2 reads SASEGT. Trimming cost V 6 bases and J 3 bases; bases outside gene matches: 8. CDR3 residues: CASSETGTYGNTIYF. CDR3 coding DNA: TGTGCCAGCAGCGAGACAGGGACTTATGGAAACACCATATATTTT.

V and J are TRBV19 and TRBJ2-6; 7 nucleotides match TRBD1. Trimming at V came to 8 bases and at J to 3 bases, leaving 4 bases not matched to a gene. This CDR3 comprises 14 residues. The germline gives CDR1 LNHDA, CDR2 SQIVND (reference sequence). The CDR3 region is CASDRALGANVLTF. The CDR3 DNA follows: TGTGCCAGTGACAGGGCACTTGGGGCCAACGTCCTGACTTTC.

The chain couples TRBV28 to TRBJ1-4; D remains unclear. The CDR3 length is 14 residues. CDR1 is MDHEN, CDR2 SYDVKM, per germline. The V end lost 3 bases, the J end lost 4 bases, and 9 bases lay between the germline ends. The CDR3 region is CASSFGLSNEKLFF. Here the CDR3 DNA reads TGTGCCAGCAGTTTCGGACTGAGTAATGAAAAACTGTTTTTT.

This sequence joins TRBV11-2 and TRBJ2-7; D unclear. CDR3 size: 12 residues. Trimming left V 5 bases short and J 5 bases short, with 10 bases between. The germline V gene has CDR1 SGHAT and CDR2 FQNNGV. CDR3 residues: CASSLDDHEQYF. In DNA, the CDR3 is TGTGCCAGCAGCCTTGATGACCACGAGCAGTACTTC.

The chain links TRBV6-1 to TRBJ2-7, with D possibly TRBD1 on 5 matching bases. The CDR3 contains 15 residues. V gave up 7 bases and J gave up 5 bases, with 21 bases separating them. CDR1 and CDR2 (germline): MNHNS, SASEGT. CDR3 DNA: TGTGCCAGCAACTTTGGACAAGTTAGAAGGAACGAGCAGTACTTC. It encodes CASNFGQVRRNEQYF.

This sequence joins TRBV7-9 and TRBJ2-3; 10 bases are shared with TRBD1. Looked up from germline, CDR1 is SEHNR and CDR2 is FQNEAQ (reference sequence). After removal of 7 bases from V and 2 bases from J, the junction contained 9 bases not matched to a gene. The CDR3 runs to 16 residues. The CDR3 sequence is CASIRGDRGSTDTQYF. The CDR3 DNA reads as TGTGCCAGCATACGTGGGGACAGGGGTTCCACAGATACGCAGTATTTT.

The V gene is TRBV5-1, the J gene TRBJ2-3; the match to TRBD1 covers 7 bases. This CDR3 has 15 residues. The trim removed 0 bases at V and 5 bases at J, leaving 6 bases unmatched. The germline V gene has CDR1 SGHRS and CDR2 YFSETQ. Here the CDR3 DNA reads TGCGCCAGCAGCTTGGGACAGGGAAATGGAGATACGCAGTATTTT. This codes for CASSLGQGNGDTQYF. The whole variable domain, remainder taken from reference TRBV5-1 and TRBJ2-3, is KAGVTQTPRYLIKTRGQQVTLSCSPISGHRSVSWYQQTPGQGLQFLFEYFSETQRNKGNFPGRFSGRQFSNSRSEMNVSTLELGDSALYLCASSLGQGNGDTQYFGPGTRLTVL.

This clone qualifies as large. The genes are TRBV30 and TRBJ2-3; D gene uncertain. The CDR3 is 15 amino acids. V dropped 2 bases and J dropped 0 bases, with 12 bases sitting between them. CDR1 and CDR2 from the germline V gene are GTSNPN and SVGIG (reference sequence). The CDR3 loop reads CAWSKGTASTDTQYF. The DNA of the CDR3 is TGTGCCTGGAGTAAGGGAACGGCTAGCACAGATACGCAGTATTTT.